The 31 T cell receptor beta chains below were found in one sample sequenced in a study of shared clonotypes between healthy human individuals (dated by TCRdb to the early 2020s). Libraries were prepared through the immunoSEQ multiplex PCR assay. In TCRdb, the immuneACCESS table is reduced to in-frame sequences with V and J assigned. These tables do not hold every clone; where another copy was compared, an unresolved V gene accounts for under half, and the others remain unexplained. The sample table lists about 2,200,000 clones, 85% to 95% of them with a count of one. Under 2% of the sample is taken by the ten largest. CD8 naive samples were CD45RO-negative cells positively selected for CCR7, giving a CD45RA+CCR7+ population that excluded TemRA cells. Material for sequencing was naive CD8+ T cells from PBMCs. What the cell subset or site label conveys for this sample: CD45RA+CCR7+. These receptors all stem from a man younger than 35 in good health. Some clones in this sample may be carry-over from other donors' samples.

The V and J genes are TRBV7-9 and TRBJ1-1; 7 nucleotides agree with TRBD1. The ends lost 8 bases at V and 1 base at J; junction bases unmatched: 7. The CDR3 totals 14 residues. Germline V gene lookup returns CDR1 SEHNR and CDR2 FQNEAQ (reference sequence). The CDR3 DNA is TGTGCCAGCCACCGGGGGACAGCGAACACTGAAGCTTTCTTT. It codes for CASHRGTANTEAFF.

In this sample, this clone turned up once. This chain joins TRBV7-8 and TRBJ2-7; 7 bases agree with TRBD1. Germline V gives CDR1 SGHVS, CDR2 FQNEAQ. After removal of 1 base from V and 2 bases from J, the junction contained 5 bases not matched to a gene. The CDR3 sequence is 15 residues long. The CDR3 nucleotides read TGTGCCAGCAGCTTAGATCCGGGACAGACCTACGAGCAGTACTTC. Its protein is CASSLDPGQTYEQYF.

V and J are TRBV28 and TRBJ2-1; D might be TRBD2 (5 bases). CDR1 MDHEN and CDR2 SYDVKM come from the germline V gene. The CDR3 covers 13 residues. V was trimmed by 2 bases and J by 7 bases, leaving 9 bases between them. CDR3 coding DNA: TGTGCCAGCAGTTTAACCGGGGTGAATGAGCAGTTCTTC. Translating it yields CASSLTGVNEQFF.

The chain is built from TRBV7-7 and TRBJ1-1; D might be TRBD1 (5 bases). The length of the CDR3 is 13 residues. Trimming left V 3 bases short and J 5 bases short, with 10 bases between. The V gene's germline CDR1 is SSHAT and CDR2 FNYEAQ (reference sequence). The CDR3, as DNA: TGTGCCAGCAGCTTGGGGCCTTTGACTGAAGCTTTCTTT. It encodes CASSLGPLTEAFF.

The chain combines TRBV4-1 with TRBJ2-7; no definite D call. Germline lookup yields CDR1 MGHRA and CDR2 YSYEKL. Trimming took 1 base from V and 6 from J, leaving 7 bases between them. The CDR3 covers 12 residues. The CDR3 here is CASSQVWGEQYF. CDR3 sequence (DNA): TGCGCCAGCAGCCAAGTCTGGGGCGAGCAGTACTTC.

This rearrangement joins TRBV30 to TRBJ1-3; D unclear. Germline lookup yields CDR1 GTSNPN and CDR2 SVGIG (reference sequence). Trimming stripped 4 bases from V and 0 bases from J, with 16 bases between. The CDR3 loop spans 16 amino acids. The CDR3: CAWTHRGNPSGNTIYF. In DNA form, the CDR3 reads TGTGCCTGGACCCACCGGGGAAACCCCTCTGGAAACACCATATATTTT.

The chain uses TRBV28 and TRBJ1-1; the D gene is possibly TRBD1 (5 bases). This CDR3 comprises 16 residues. CDR1 and CDR2 from the germline V gene are MDHEN and SYDVKM. Trimming left V 5 bases short and J 3 bases short, with 19 bases between. The DNA for the CDR3 is TGTGCCAGCAGTCCCCCCCAGCGGGGGAGGGACACTGAAGCTTTCTTT. Its protein is CASSPPQRGRDTEAFF.

The genes are TRBV5-6 and TRBJ2-7; no firm D call. The CDR3 is 11 residues long. Germline CDR1 is SGHDT and CDR2 is YYEEEE. V shed 4 bases and J shed 2 bases, with 4 bases lying between them. CDR3 region: CASSTTYEQYF. The CDR3 nucleotides read TGTGCCAGCAGCACCACCTACGAGCAGTACTTC. Using reference TRBV5-6 and TRBJ2-7 for the parts outside the CDR3, the full variable domain is DAGVTQSPTHLIKTRGQQVTLRCSPKSGHDTVSWYQQALGQGPQFIFQYYEEEERQRGNFPDRFSGHQFPNYSSELNVNALLLGDSALYLCASSTTYEQYFGPGTRLTVT.

This clone showed up just a few times. The chain has TRBV28 and TRBJ1-5; D uncertain. The CDR3 loop spans 13 amino acids. Germline V lookup: CDR1 MDHEN, CDR2 SYDVKM. The V end was cut by 4 bases, the J end by 5 bases, with 9 bases between. CDR3: CASSYVRHQPQHF. CDR3 bases: TGTGCCAGCAGTTATGTCCGGCATCAGCCCCAGCATTTT.

V usage is TRBV28 and J usage is TRBJ2-3; TRBD2 matches 10 bases. CDR3 length: 18 residues. The germline V gene has CDR1 MDHEN and CDR2 SYDVKM. The trim removed 4 bases at V and 2 bases at J, leaving 12 bases unmatched. The chain's CDR3 is CASSWTSGRGAYTDTQYF. CDR3 coding DNA: TGTGCCAGCAGTTGGACTAGCGGAAGAGGAGCGTACACAGATACGCAGTATTTT.

This clone appeared a few times. The chain is built from TRBV28 and TRBJ1-4; D ambiguous. V was trimmed by 6 bases and J by 8 bases, leaving 10 bases between them. The CDR3 loop spans 12 amino acids. Per the germline V gene, CDR1 is MDHEN and CDR2 is SYDVKM. CDR3 DNA: TGTGCCAGCAGCCCTCCGACAGAAAAACTGTTTTTT. Its translation is CASSPPTEKLFF.

The CDR3 nucleotides read TGCAGCGTCGAAAGGGATTTGGGCACCGGGGAGCTGTTTTTT. As protein: CSVERDLGTGELFF. This rearrangement joins TRBV29-1 to TRBJ2-2; D call uncertain. V lost 6 bases and J 4 bases, leaving 15 bases between the germline ends. CDR3 size: 14 residues. CDR1 and CDR2 from the germline V gene are SQVTM and ANQGSEA.

The genes are TRBV10-3 and TRBJ2-2; D is unclear. The CDR3 consists of 19 residues. Trimming shortened V by 2 bases and J by 0 bases, and 19 bases separated the two germline ends. The germline CDR1 and CDR2 sequences are ENHRY and SYGVKD. This CDR3 is CAISELGKTLSPNTGELFF. CDR3 DNA sequence: TGTGCCATCAGTGAGCTTGGAAAGACACTCAGCCCGAACACCGGGGAGCTGTTTTTT.

The V and J genes are TRBV7-2 and TRBJ1-2; perhaps TRBD1 as D (5 bases). Deletions cut 6 bases from V and 4 bases from J, with 18 bases between. In germline, CDR1 is SGHTA, CDR2 FQGNSA. The CDR3 runs to 15 residues. Here the CDR3 reads CASSPSGASFYGYTF. CDR3 bases: TGTGCCAGCAGTCCCAGCGGGGCCTCCTTCTATGGCTACACCTTC.

The CDR3 loop reads CASRAGRSSGNTIYF. In DNA form, the CDR3 reads TGTGCCAGCAGGGCGGGCAGGAGCTCTGGAAACACCATATATTTT. This chain joins TRBV27 and TRBJ1-3, with D unclear. The CDR3 has 15 amino acids. V lost 6 bases, J lost 0 bases, and 12 bases lay in between. Germline V gene sequence: CDR1 MNHEY, CDR2 SMNVEV (reference sequence).

The rearrangement uses TRBV4-1 and TRBJ2-1; 8 positions agree with TRBD1. CDR3 length equals 13 residues. Per germline, CDR1 MGHRA and CDR2 YSYEKL. The V and J ends lost 4 bases and 7 bases, in that order; junction bases with no gene match: 3. CDR3 DNA: TGCGCCAGCAGCCCGGACAGGGTTAATGAGCAGTTCTTC. This sequence encodes CASSPDRVNEQFF.

This chain joins TRBV4-1 and TRBJ2-2; unclear D gene. This CDR3 spans 18 amino acids. CDR1 is MGHRA and CDR2 is YSYEKL in the germline V gene. V dropped 0 bases and J dropped 5 bases, with 19 bases sitting between them. The CDR3 sequence: CASSQESDPNRWTGELFF. CDR3 DNA sequence: TGCGCCAGCAGCCAAGAATCCGATCCGAACCGATGGACCGGGGAGCTGTTTTTT.

This clone was seen only a few times. CDR3 DNA: TGTGCCAGCACCCGGACGGTGAACACTGAAGCTTTCTTT. Translated: CASTRTVNTEAFF. The V call is TRBV27, the J call TRBJ1-1; D gene ambiguous. The germline V gene encodes CDR1 MNHEY and CDR2 SMNVEV (reference sequence). The CDR3 is 13 amino acids. The V end lost 7 bases, the J end lost 0 bases, and 9 bases lay between the germline ends.

The chain carries TRBV10-1 and TRBJ2-1; no definite D call. The V gene's germline CDR1 is WNHNN and CDR2 SYGVQD (reference sequence). This CDR3 is 12 amino acids long. Deletions cut 3 bases from V and 6 bases from J, with 6 bases between. The CDR3 reads CASSDPSNEQFF. As DNA, the CDR3 is TGCGCCAGCAGTGACCCTAGCAATGAGCAGTTCTTC.

The rearrangement links TRBV19 to TRBJ2-2; 12 nucleotides align to TRBD1. Unmatched junction bases numbered 9, after V lost 6 bases and J lost 4 bases. This CDR3 has 17 residues. Germline CDR1 is LNHDA and CDR2 is SQIVND (reference sequence). Here the CDR3 reads CASSRDRGRAVTGELFF. In DNA form, the CDR3 reads TGTGCCAGTAGCCGGGACAGGGGGCGCGCGGTCACCGGGGAGCTGTTTTTT.

The sample holds one count of this clone. The DNA for the CDR3 is TGTGCCTGGAGCACCACGGGGGGAATGGATGGCTACACCTTC. Protein sequence: CAWSTTGGMDGYTF. The V gene is TRBV30, the J gene TRBJ1-2; D perhaps matches TRBD1 (5 bases). V was pared by 3 bases and J by 6 bases, with 17 bases between. This CDR3 has 14 amino acids. Germline loops: CDR1 GTSNPN, CDR2 SVGIG (reference sequence).

The chain has TRBV7-9 and TRBJ2-3; possible D gene TRBD2, 6 bases. This CDR3 is 13 amino acids long. The V and J ends lost 5 bases and 8 bases respectively, with 14 bases between them. Germline assignment: CDR1 SEHNR and CDR2 FQNEAQ (reference sequence). This CDR3 reads CASSGEVVGTQYF. The CDR3 DNA follows: TGTGCCAGCAGCGGGGAGGTCGTTGGTACGCAGTATTTT.

V usage is TRBV6-5 and J usage is TRBJ1-2; 7 bases match TRBD1. From germline, CDR1 is MNHEY and CDR2 SVGAGI. The CDR3 length is 14 residues. The V segment lost 4 bases and the J segment 8 bases; nucleotides outside the gene matches: 10. Here the CDR3 DNA reads TGTGCCAGCAGTTTCCAGAAGGGGGCCAACGGCTACACCTTC. It codes for CASSFQKGANGYTF.

This chain uses TRBV28 with TRBJ2-3, with D unclear. Germline V gives CDR1 MDHEN, CDR2 SYDVKM. CDR3 length: 14 residues. V was cut by 5 bases and J by 3 bases, with 12 bases left in between. The CDR3 loop reads CASSPPARTDTQYF. The CDR3 coding sequence is TGTGCCAGCAGTCCCCCCGCCAGGACAGATACGCAGTATTTT. The complete variable domain, with remaining parts taken from reference TRBV28 and TRBJ2-3, reads DVKVTQSSRYLVKRTGEKVFLECVQDMDHENMFWYRQDPGLGLRLIYFSYDVKMKEKGDIPEGYSVSREKKERFSLILESASTNQTSMYLCASSPPARTDTQYFGPGTRLTVL.

The rearrangement joins TRBV10-2 to TRBJ2-1, with 10 bases matching TRBD2. This CDR3 comprises 16 residues. Trimming took 6 bases from V and 4 from J; bases not matched to a gene: 9. The germline gives CDR1 WSHSY, CDR2 SAAADI. The CDR3 DNA is TGCGCCAGCAGCCGACGGACTAGCGGAGAGTACAATGAGCAGTTCTTC. Translating gives CASSRRTSGEYNEQFF.

The chain carries TRBV5-4 and TRBJ2-2; 10 bases map to TRBD2. The CDR3 length is 16 residues. Losses at the gene ends were 0 bases for V and 5 bases for J; bases not matched to a gene: 4. The germline V gene encodes CDR1 SGHNT and CDR2 YYREEE (reference sequence). DNA of the CDR3: TGTGCCAGCAGCTTGGGACTAGCGGGTTGGACCGGGGAGCTGTTTTTT. Its translation is CASSLGLAGWTGELFF.

This sequence joins TRBV11-3 and TRBJ1-5; perhaps TRBD1 as D (5 bases). Germline CDR1 is SGHNT and CDR2 is YENEEA. The CDR3 extends over 14 amino acids. The V and J ends lost 7 bases and 9 bases respectively, with 19 bases between them. This CDR3 is CASKRGGVFLPQHF. The CDR3 bases are TGTGCCAGCAAAAGGGGTGGGGTTTTTCTGCCCCAGCATTTT.

This chain uses TRBV10-2 with TRBJ1-1, with 7 bases matching TRBD1. The CDR3 contains 13 residues. The V gene end was trimmed by 8 bases and the J gene end by 5 bases; junction bases not matched to a gene: 8. CDR1 and CDR2 (germline): WSHSY, SAAADI. CDR3 in amino acids: CASGLGGATEAFF. CDR3 sequence (DNA): TGCGCCAGCGGATTAGGGGGCGCGACTGAAGCTTTCTTT.

The chain links TRBV6-6 to TRBJ2-7; no reliable D call. Germline CDR1 MNHNY, CDR2 SVGAGI (reference sequence). Trimming took 0 bases from V and 5 from J, leaving 8 bases between them. The CDR3 loop spans 13 amino acids. The CDR3, as DNA: TGTGCCAGCAGTTACTCGCGGCTAAACGAGCAGTACTTC. This translates into CASSYSRLNEQYF.

The gene calls are TRBV30 and TRBJ2-7, with TRBD2 matching 10 bases. Germline CDR1 GTSNPN, CDR2 SVGIG (reference sequence). The V and J ends lost 1 base and 6 bases, in that order; junction bases with no gene match: 9. The CDR3 has 15 amino acids. CDR3: CAWSAAPSGSGEQYF. CDR3 in DNA: TGTGCCTGGAGTGCTGCGCCTAGCGGGAGCGGCGAGCAGTACTTC.

This clone was seen more than once but under ten times. The rearrangement links TRBV10-3 to TRBJ2-5, with TRBD1 as a possible D gene (6 bases). Per germline, CDR1 ENHRY and CDR2 SYGVKD. The CDR3 contains 14 residues. The V end was cut by 2 bases, the J end by 5 bases, with 12 bases between. The CDR3 coding sequence is TGTGCCATCAGTGAGGGCAGGGGCTTGGAGACCCAGTACTTC. It encodes CAISEGRGLETQYF.